These T cell receptor beta chains were read from a single sample in a study of blood T cell repertoires in COVID-19. Repertoires were generated with immunoSEQ multiplex PCR, while TCRdb's copy carries only in-frame clones and drops some. The table has under 300,000 clones, about 80% seen once. Sequenced input: peripheral blood. The source of these receptors is a woman over 75 with acute or convalescent COVID-19. The CDR3 runs from the conserved cysteine through the conserved F or W. Fields, in order: CDR3 DNA, CDR3 protein, D gene, clone size, J gene, V gene. The D gene is left open where the match is weak. Size values are once, few and many counts, or a class for expanded clones, and some rows have none.

TGTGCCATCAGACGCGGGGGAACGAGCACAGATACGCAGTATTTT	CAIRRGGTSTDTQYF	TRBD2	.	TRBJ2-3	TRBV10-3
TGCGCCAGCAGCTCCAGCGGCCGGATCGATGGCTACACCTTC	CASSSSGRIDGYTF	.	.	TRBJ1-2	TRBV5-1
TGTGCCAGCAGCCAAGGAGCGGGAAACACCATATATTTT	CASSQGAGNTIYF	.	.	TRBJ1-3	TRBV3-1/TRBV3-2
TGTGCCAGCAGCGGGGGACTAGCGGCCGAGACCCAGTACTTC	CASSGGLAAETQYF	TRBD2	once	TRBJ2-5	TRBV9
TGTGCCAGCTCACCACCCATCGGGACAGGGACCTACAATGAGCAGTTCTTC	CASSPPIGTGTYNEQFF	TRBD1	few	TRBJ2-1	TRBV18
TGTGCCAGCAGCCAGCCGGGACAGGGCCCCTACGAGCAGTACTTC	CASSQPGQGPYEQYF	TRBD1	.	TRBJ2-7	TRBV3-1/TRBV3-2
TGTGCCAGCACTCGGACAGGAAACTACGAGCAGTACTTC	CASTRTGNYEQYF	TRBD1	.	TRBJ2-7	TRBV27
TGTGCCAGCAGTGGACAAGGGGAGGGGTATGGCTACACCTTC	CASSGQGEGYGYTF	.	few	TRBJ1-2	TRBV2
TGTGCCAGCAGGCCACAGGGGGTGAGCTATGGCTACACCTTC	CASRPQGVSYGYTF	TRBD1	.	TRBJ1-2	TRBV2
TGCGCCAGCAGCGCCGGGAGCCATTTTGAGCAGTTCTTC	CASSAGSHFEQFF	.	.	TRBJ2-1	TRBV5-1
TGTGCCAGCAGCTTAGGGACTAGCTCTCGCTGGGGGTATTTT	CASSLGTSSRWGYF	TRBD2	.	TRBJ2-3	TRBV11-2
TGTGCCAGCAGCGGCCGCCGGGCCCGAGGGAGTGGCTACACCTTC	CASSGRRARGSGYTF	.	once	TRBJ1-2	TRBV7-9
TGTGCCACCAGTGATTCTAGGACAGGGAATAATCAGCCCCAGCATTTT	CATSDSRTGNNQPQHF	TRBD1	.	TRBJ1-5	TRBV24-1
TGTGCCAGCAGCATACTAGCGAGCACAGATACGCAGTATTTT	CASSILASTDTQYF	TRBD2	.	TRBJ2-3	TRBV5-5
TGTGCCAGCAGTGAAGCGAGGCGCAATCAGCCCCAGCATTTT	CASSEARRNQPQHF	.	.	TRBJ1-5	TRBV6-1